This is a list of T cell receptor beta chains from one sample in a study of T cell repertoires in cytomegalovirus infection. TCRdb independently ran MiXCR on the reads; one entry per CDR3 protein. The repertoire holds approximately 270,000 distinct CDR3 sequences, with roughly 21% as singletons. These TCRs are of unknown antigen specificity. The sample was cultured PBMCs, taken from culture after CMV antigen stimulation. These TCRs come from a human donor in good health (CMV status not recorded). Some clones in this sample may be carry-over from other donors' samples. The CDR3 runs from the conserved cysteine through the conserved F or W. The D gene is left open where the match is weak. Size tells how often a clone was seen (once, few, many) or the class of an expanded clone, and some rows leave it out.

j_gene	d_gene	v_gene	abundance	CDR3aa	CDR3nt
TRBJ2-3	-	TRBV20-1	few	CSAGPLDTQYF	TGCAGTGCCGGGCCGCTTGATACGCAGTATTTT
TRBJ2-1	-	TRBV24-1	-	CATSDDSYNEQFF	TGTGCCACCAGTGATGACTCCTACAATGAGCAGTTCTTC
TRBJ1-1	-	TRBV5-6	-	CASSLWGTVGAFF	TGTGCCAGCAGCTTGTGGGGCACCGTCGGAGCTTTCTTT
TRBJ2-4	-	TRBV20-1	many	CSARDQSSPRLKNIQYF	TGCAGTGCTAGAGATCAGAGCAGCCCCCGTTTGAAAAACATTCAGTACTTC
TRBJ1-6	-	TRBV4-1	few	CASSQDEGQLSPLHF	TGCGCCAGCAGCCAAGATGAAGGGCAACTTTCACCCCTCCACTTT
TRBJ2-7	-	TRBV19	few	CASSTNPYEQYF	TGTGCCAGTAGTACAAACCCCTACGAGCAGTACTTC
TRBJ2-7	-	TRBV28	few	CASSFKRAYEQYF	TGTGCCAGCAGTTTCAAGCGAGCCTACGAGCAGTACTTC
TRBJ1-2	-	TRBV6-5	many	CASSPNPLYGYTF	TGTGCCAGCAGTCCCAATCCCCTCTATGGCTACACCTTC
TRBJ2-3	-	TRBV12-3/TRBV12-4	many	CASSSLTVYNTQYF	TGTGCCAGCAGTTCCTTAACCGTTTACAATACGCAGTATTTT
TRBJ2-6	TRBD1	TRBV18	-	CASSPARGLPISGANVLTF	TGTGCCAGCTCACCTGCCAGGGGGCTTCCCATCTCTGGGGCCAACGTCCTGACTTTC
TRBJ2-2	TRBD2	TRBV6-2/TRBV6-3	few	CASSYSGRDTGELFF	TGTGCCAGCAGTTATAGCGGGAGAGACACCGGGGAGCTGTTTTTT
TRBJ2-1	TRBD2	TRBV5-4	-	CASSFKTSGSYNEQFF	TGTGCCAGCAGCTTCAAGACTAGCGGGAGTTACAATGAGCAGTTCTTC
TRBJ1-4	-	TRBV13	-	CASSLEGANEKLFF	TGTGCCAGCAGCTTAGAAGGAGCTAATGAAAAACTGTTTTTT
TRBJ1-3	TRBD1	TRBV19	many	CASSTGGQANRRSGNTIYF	TGTGCCAGTTCGACTGGGGGACAGGCAAACCGACGCTCTGGAAACACCATATATTTT
TRBJ2-1	TRBD1	TRBV20-1	few	CSARDGQGSDNEQFF	TGCAGTGCTAGGGATGGACAGGGGTCTGACAATGAGCAGTTCTTC
TRBJ2-1	-	TRBV20-1	-	CSARDHRGNEQFF	TGCAGTGCTAGAGATCATAGGGGTAATGAGCAGTTCTTC
TRBJ2-1	TRBD2	TRBV11-2	few	CASSPREGYNEQFF	TGTGCCAGCAGCCCCCGGGAGGGGTACAATGAGCAGTTCTTC
TRBJ1-1	-	TRBV5-4	-	CASSLDSMGAPNTEAFF	TGTGCCAGCAGCTTGGATTCGATGGGGGCGCCAAACACTGAAGCTTTCTTT
TRBJ2-7	TRBD2	TRBV12-3/TRBV12-4	few	CASSFSGRNEQYF	TGTGCCAGCAGTTTTAGCGGGAGAAACGAGCAGTACTTC
TRBJ1-1	-	TRBV12-3/TRBV12-4	many	CASSLEGTIEAFF	TGTGCCAGCAGTTTAGAGGGGACCATTGAAGCTTTCTTT
TRBJ1-5	-	TRBV19	many	CASSIDEGFGGQPQHF	TGTGCCAGTAGTATAGACGAGGGTTTCGGGGGTCAGCCCCAGCATTTT
TRBJ2-3	-	TRBV7-6	few	CASSPREPRGDTQYF	TGTGCCAGCAGCCCCCGGGAGCCCAGAGGGGATACGCAGTATTTT
TRBJ1-1	TRBD1	TRBV20-1	many	CSARAGGWNTEAFF	TGCAGTGCTAGGGCAGGGGGGTGGAACACTGAAGCTTTCTTT
TRBJ2-7	-	TRBV4-2	many	CASSQGGWQYF	TGTGCCAGCAGCCAGGGCGGTTGGCAGTACTTC
TRBJ2-5	-	TRBV20-1	-	CSARNPVHGETQYF	TGCAGTGCTAGGAACCCAGTGCACGGAGAGACCCAGTACTTC
TRBJ1-2	TRBD1	TRBV7-9	few	CASSFPTITDRGHAYGYTF	TGTGCCAGCAGCTTCCCAACGATTACGGACAGGGGGCATGCCTATGGCTACACCTTC
TRBJ1-5	-	TRBV24-1	-	CATSLGATGGQPQHF	TGTGCCACCAGTCTAGGAGCAACCGGGGGTCAGCCCCAGCATTTT
TRBJ2-5	-	TRBV6-8	once	CASSYSIEGRETQYF	TGTGCCAGCAGTTATTCGATAGAGGGCCGAGAGACCCAGTACTTC
TRBJ2-3	-	TRBV7-8	-	CASSLGTVTDTQYF	TGTGCCAGCAGCTTAGGGACAGTCACAGATACGCAGTATTTT
TRBJ1-1	-	TRBV6-6	many	CASSPVENTEAFF	TGTGCCAGCAGTCCCGTGGAGAACACTGAAGCTTTCTTT
TRBJ2-5	-	TRBV6-2/TRBV6-3	many	CASSYRTGQETQYF	TGTGCCAGCAGTTACAGGACTGGCCAAGAGACCCAGTACTTC
TRBJ1-2	TRBD1	TRBV7-2	many	CASSLPGTGTGGYTF	TGTGCCAGCAGCTTACCAGGGACAGGGACGGGTGGCTACACCTTC
TRBJ2-2	TRBD2	TRBV7-6	many	CASSSLAGRAMDTGELFF	TGTGCCAGCAGCTCCCTGGCCGGGAGGGCCATGGACACCGGGGAGCTGTTTTTT
TRBJ2-5	-	TRBV5-1	-	CASSSIGLGQRETQYF	TGCGCCAGCAGCTCCATTGGCCTGGGACAACGAGAGACCCAGTACTTC
TRBJ2-3	-	TRBV12-5	few	CASGLPVSGLQYF	TGTGCTAGTGGTTTGCCGGTTTCCGGTCTGCAGTATTTT
TRBJ2-3	-	TRBV5-1	many	CASNQQGTTDTQYF	TGCGCCAGCAACCAACAGGGTACTACAGATACGCAGTATTTT
TRBJ2-2	-	TRBV7-2	many	CASSLGGQTGELFF	TGTGCCAGCAGCTTAGGGGGACAAACCGGGGAGCTGTTTTTT
TRBJ2-3	-	TRBV6-2/TRBV6-3	few	CASKPEITDTQYF	TGTGCCAGCAAGCCGGAGATCACAGATACGCAGTATTTT
TRBJ2-5	-	TRBV11-2	-	CASRTLRGSRTQYF	TGTGCCAGCAGAACTCTCCGGGGCTCTCGAACCCAGTACTTC
TRBJ2-5	TRBD2	TRBV7-4	many	CASSSEREGPYQETQYF	TGTGCCAGCAGCTCCGAGCGGGAGGGGCCGTACCAAGAGACCCAGTACTTC
TRBJ2-5	-	TRBV29-1	few	CSVAEQAQETQYF	TGCAGCGTTGCCGAACAGGCCCAAGAGACCCAGTACTTC
TRBJ1-2	TRBD1	TRBV29-1	-	CSVEDRTGEGYGYTF	TGCAGCGTTGAAGATCGGACAGGGGAAGGCTATGGCTACACCTTC
TRBJ2-1	-	TRBV12-3/TRBV12-4	few	CASSLWAGPYNEQFF	TGTGCCAGCAGTTTGTGGGCCGGTCCCTACAATGAGCAGTTCTTC
TRBJ1-4	TRBD1	TRBV7-9	few	CASSPVGGTGFNF	TGTGCCAGCAGCCCAGTCGGCGGGACAGGGTTTAACTTT
TRBJ2-2	TRBD2	TRBV7-2	many	CASSLRPLAGPNTGELFF	TGTGCCAGCAGCTTACGTCCACTAGCGGGACCCAACACCGGGGAGCTGTTTTTT
TRBJ2-1	-	TRBV10-3	few	CAISVRQVKRNEQFF	TGTGCCATCAGTGTTAGACAGGTGAAACGAAATGAGCAGTTCTTC
TRBJ1-1	TRBD1	TRBV9	few	CASSVVGTGVTEAFF	TGTGCCAGCAGCGTAGTGGGGACAGGGGTCACTGAAGCTTTCTTT
TRBJ2-3	-	TRBV20-1	-	CSARARTGRRDTQYF	TGCAGTGCTAGAGCTAGAACGGGACGGAGAGATACGCAGTATTTT
TRBJ1-2	-	TRBV18	few	CASSPDGGNYGYTF	TGTGCCAGCTCGCCAGATGGGGGCAACTATGGCTACACCTTC
TRBJ2-7	-	TRBV6-2/TRBV6-3	-	CASSYGLIAYEQYF	TGTGCCAGCAGTTACGGGCTTATCGCCTACGAGCAGTACTTC
TRBJ1-2	-	TRBV5-6	-	CASSLGGQYVGYTF	TGTGCCAGCAGCTTGGGGGGCCAGTATGTCGGCTACACCTTC
TRBJ2-7	-	TRBV7-6	few	CASSYRTFSYEQYF	TGTGCCAGCTCGTATCGGACGTTCTCCTACGAGCAGTACTTC